The 25 T cell receptor beta chains reported below all come from one sample, sequenced in a study of blood T cell repertoires in COVID-19. Sequencing was performed with immunoSEQ multiplex PCR; in TCRdb, only in-frame clones are kept and a portion is missing. The sample contains tens of thousands of clones, roughly four fifths of which appear only once. Input material: peripheral blood. The receptors come from a human donor in a cohort sampled during active COVID-19.

The chain carries TRBV7-2 and TRBJ2-3, with D possibly being TRBD2 (6 bases). V was cut by 1 base and J by 0 bases, with 17 bases left in between. Germline assignment: CDR1 SGHTA and CDR2 FQGNSA. The CDR3 length is 18 residues. The CDR3 DNA reads TGTGCCAGCAGCTTAGATGGCGGGGCAATAACTAGCACAGATACGCAGTATTTT. Translation gives CASSLDGGAITSTDTQYF.

The V call is TRBV5-6, the J call TRBJ1-1, with D perhaps matching TRBD1 (5 bases). CDR1 is SGHDT and CDR2 is YYEEEE in the germline V gene. This CDR3 has 15 amino acids. Deletions cut 0 bases from V and 2 bases from J, with 11 bases between. The CDR3 sequence is CASSLVGRANTEAFF. DNA for the CDR3: TGTGCCAGCAGCTTGGTGGGCAGGGCTAACACTGAAGCTTTCTTT.

This clone was seen a few times. The rearrangement joins TRBV30 to TRBJ1-2, with a tentative D call TRBD1 (6 bases). CDR3 length: 13 amino acids. Trimming stripped 3 bases from V and 8 bases from J, with 16 bases between. Germline CDR1 is GTSNPN and CDR2 is SVGIG (reference sequence). CDR3 DNA: TGTGCCTGGAGCCCCTCCAGGGGCAGGGGCTACACCTTC. This gives the protein CAWSPSRGRGYTF.

The genes are TRBV7-8 and TRBJ2-7; D is perhaps TRBD2 (6 bases). From germline, CDR1 is SGHVS and CDR2 FQNEAQ. CDR3 size: 14 residues. V was trimmed by 7 bases and J by 7 bases, leaving 20 bases between them. As DNA, the CDR3 is TGTGCCAGCAACCTAGAGGAGGGAAATCGGGAGCAGTACTTC. This encodes CASNLEEGNREQYF. The complete variable domain, with remaining parts taken from reference TRBV7-8 and TRBJ2-7, reads GAGVSQSPRYKVAKRGQDVALRCDPISGHVSLFWYQQALGQGPEFLTYFQNEAQLDKSGLPSDRFFAERPEGSVSTLKIQRTQQEDSAVYLCASNLEEGNREQYFGPGTRLTVT.

This clone has a handful of counts. The chain employs TRBV7-2 and TRBJ1-5; 8 nucleotides agree with TRBD1. Trimming took 4 bases from V and 6 from J; bases not matched to a gene: 8. The CDR3 is 15 residues long. Looked up from germline, CDR1 is SGHTA and CDR2 is FQGNSA. DNA for the CDR3: TGTGCCAGCAGCTCCCGGACAGGGCCGGGTCAGCCCCAGCATTTT. The encoded protein is CASSSRTGPGQPQHF.

The chain recombines TRBV19 with TRBJ2-2; 7 bases are shared with TRBD2. This CDR3 spans 18 amino acids. CDR1 is LNHDA and CDR2 is SQIVND in the germline V gene (reference sequence). Trimming cost V 5 bases and J 0 bases; bases outside gene matches: 12. The CDR3 region is CASSPPGRAYANTGELFF. CDR3 nucleotides: TGTGCCAGTAGTCCCCCGGGGAGGGCCTACGCGAACACCGGGGAGCTGTTTTTT.

This clone was seen a handful of times. The V gene is TRBV12-2, the J gene TRBJ2-7; TRBD2, the D gene given by the table, was not confirmed from the DNA. TRBV12-2 is annotated as a pseudogene. The CDR3 length is 15 residues. This chain's CDR3 is CASRLGSFWAYEQYF. In DNA form, the CDR3 reads TGTGCAAGTCGGCTCGGGTCCTTCTGGGCCTACGAGCAGTACTTC.

The chain has TRBV19 and TRBJ1-2; 7 bases match TRBD1. The J segment lost 8 bases and the V segment lost 5 bases, leaving 8 bases of the junction unmatched. This CDR3 has 13 residues. Germline lookup yields CDR1 LNHDA and CDR2 SQIVND (reference sequence). The CDR3 DNA reads TGTGCCAGTAGTCAATCAGGGGGAGGAGGCTACACCTTC. Its translation is CASSQSGGGGYTF. Complete variable domain (other parts from reference TRBV19 and TRBJ1-2): DGGITQSPKYLFRKEGQNVTLSCEQNLNHDAMYWYRQDPGQGLRLIYYSQIVNDFQKGDIAEGYSVSREKKESFPLTVTSAQKNPTAFYLCASSQSGGGGYTFGSGTRLTVV.

The chain combines TRBV6-5 with TRBJ1-1; D is possibly TRBD1 (5 bases). Germline values: CDR1 MNHEY, CDR2 SVGAGI. V lost 6 bases to trimming and J lost 0 bases, with 11 bases between them. The CDR3 totals 14 residues. CDR3 DNA sequence: TGTGCCAGCAGGATAAGGGGAATGAACACTGAAGCTTTCTTT. It codes for CASRIRGMNTEAFF.

This clone was detected a few times. The chain has TRBV18 and TRBJ1-6; D is ambiguous. The CDR3 consists of 11 residues. The ends were cut back, 6 bases at V and 12 bases at J, with 9 bases in the middle. CDR1 KGHSH and CDR2 LQKENI come from the germline V gene. The CDR3 DNA reads TGTGCCAGCTCCGGGAGAGAACCCCTCCACTTT. It specifies CASSGREPLHF.

The V and J genes are TRBV7-2 and TRBJ2-5; D is perhaps TRBD1 (6 bases). The V and J ends lost 8 bases and 5 bases respectively, with 15 bases between them. This CDR3 is 13 amino acids long. Germline assignment: CDR1 SGHTA and CDR2 FQGNSA. The CDR3 sequence: CASQLGARETQYF. CDR3 nucleotides: TGTGCCAGCCAACTGGGGGCCCGTGAGACCCAGTACTTC.

CDR3 sequence reads: CAISRDSNPGNTIYF. Here the CDR3 DNA reads TGTGCCATCAGTCGGGACAGTAACCCTGGAAACACCATATATTTT. The rearrangement links TRBV10-3 to TRBJ1-3; TRBD1 matches 7 bases. Germline CDR1 is ENHRY and CDR2 is SYGVKD. V shed 5 bases, J shed 2 bases, and the junction held 6 bases outside the gene matches. The CDR3 runs to 15 residues.

Here the CDR3 reads CASSSGGTEAFF. CDR3 in DNA: TGTGCCAGCTCGTCTGGGGGGACTGAAGCTTTCTTT. The chain couples TRBV18 to TRBJ1-1, with D maybe TRBD1 (5 bases). Trimming took off 6 bases at V and 5 bases at J, with 10 bases between the two ends. This CDR3 comprises 12 residues. Germline CDR1 reads KGHSH; CDR2 reads LQKENI. Looking up the rest from reference TRBV18 and TRBJ1-1 gives the full variable domain: NAGVMQNPRHLVRRRGQEARLRCSPMKGHSHVYWYRQLPEEGLKFMVYLQKENIIDESGMPKERFSAEFPKEGPSILRIQQVVRGDSAAYFCASSSGGTEAFFGQGTRLTVV.

This clone showed up just once. The CDR3 coding sequence is TGTGCAAGTCGCCGCCTTTGGGGGACTGAGTCCTACGAGCAGTACTTC. Translated: CASRRLWGTESYEQYF. The V gene is TRBV12-2, the J gene TRBJ2-7; the table's D call of TRBD2 was not tested on the DNA. TRBV12-2 is a pseudogene. The CDR3 sequence is 16 residues long.

The V gene is TRBV5-1, the J gene TRBJ1-6; D may be TRBD1 (6 bases). Trimming took off 0 bases at V and 5 bases at J, with 15 bases between the two ends. CDR1 SGHRS and CDR2 YFSETQ come from the germline V gene. The CDR3 consists of 17 residues. DNA for the CDR3: TGCGCCAGCAGCTTGGCCGGGGGGCGAGGGGATAATTCACCCCTCCACTTT. Its protein is CASSLAGGRGDNSPLHF.

For the CDR3, the DNA is TGTGCCAGCAGCGCCGGGACAGGGTACAACGAGCAGTACTTC. Its translation is CASSAGTGYNEQYF. V gene TRBV9 combines with J gene TRBJ2-7, with TRBD1 matching 9 bases. The germline CDR1 and CDR2 sequences are SGDLS and YYNGEE. The CDR3 runs to 14 residues. J was trimmed by 5 bases and V by 3 bases; bases with no gene match: 6.

J is TRBJ1-5 and V is TRBV6-1; no firm D call. This CDR3 is built from 14 residues. Trimming took 1 base from V and 2 from J, leaving 6 bases between them. Looked up from germline, CDR1 is MNHNS and CDR2 is SASEGT. CDR3 coding DNA: TGTGCCAGCAGTGAAGTGGCAGGCAATCAGCCCCAGCATTTT. Amino acids: CASSEVAGNQPQHF.

J is TRBJ2-1 and V is TRBV9, with 10 bases that match TRBD2. The CDR3 spans 14 residues. Losses at the gene ends were 2 bases for V and 5 bases for J; bases not matched to a gene: 1. Germline V gene sequence: CDR1 SGDLS, CDR2 YYNGEE. CDR3 in DNA: TGTGCCAGCAGCGTCCTAGCGGGGGACAATGAGCAGTTCTTC. It yields the protein CASSVLAGDNEQFF.

This clone showed up just a few times. The rearrangement links TRBV3-1 (or the pseudogene TRBV3-2) to TRBJ1-2; 7 bases line up with TRBD1. Trimming took 4 bases from V and 7 from J; bases not matched to a gene: 9. This CDR3 comprises 14 residues. Germline-derived CDR1 and CDR2 are LGHDT and YNNKEL (reference sequence). CDR3 residues: CASSLDREIGGYTF. For the CDR3, the DNA is TGTGCCAGCAGCCTCGACAGGGAAATTGGTGGCTACACCTTC.

This chain links TRBV4-1 with TRBJ2-1; a weak D match, TRBD2 (6 bases). The V end was cut by 0 bases, the J end by 0 bases, with 18 bases between. Germline V CDR1 and CDR2: MGHRA, YSYEKL. The CDR3 has 19 amino acids. As DNA, the CDR3 is TGCGCCAGCAGCCAAGATTGGGGCCTAGCGATTAGCTCCTACAATGAGCAGTTCTTC. Translated, it gives CASSQDWGLAISSYNEQFF.

The chain couples TRBV6-5 to TRBJ1-2, with D perhaps matching TRBD1 (5 bases). V was shortened by 7 bases and J by 4 bases, with 19 bases between the two germline ends. Per the germline V gene, CDR1 is MNHEY and CDR2 is SVGAGI. This CDR3 region has 15 residues. The CDR3 region is CASNNGGVNGYGYTF. CDR3 DNA: TGTGCCAGCAACAACGGGGGGGTGAACGGCTATGGCTACACCTTC.

The chain is built from TRBV5-1 and TRBJ2-7, with 12 bases identical to TRBD2. From germline, CDR1 is SGHRS and CDR2 YFSETQ. The CDR3 is made up of 15 amino acids. V lost 5 bases, J lost 2 bases, and 5 bases stayed unmatched. The CDR3 DNA reads TGCGCCAGCAGTCCCACTAGCGGGGGGCCCTACGAGCAGTACTTC. Amino acids: CASSPTSGGPYEQYF.

The rearrangement joins TRBV5-6 to TRBJ1-3; D remains ambiguous. Looked up from germline, CDR1 is SGHDT and CDR2 is YYEEEE. The CDR3 has 14 amino acids. The V end was cut by 2 bases, the J end by 5 bases, with 11 bases between. CDR3 in amino acids: CASSLRGPRNTIYF. The CDR3 DNA is TGTGCCAGCAGCTTAAGAGGGCCGCGAAACACCATATATTTT.

Only one count was recorded for this clone. The J gene is TRBJ1-1, the V gene TRBV6-5; no firm D call. Germline CDR1 MNHEY, CDR2 SVGAGI. This CDR3 spans 13 amino acids. The ends were cut back, 6 bases at V and 0 bases at J, with 8 bases in the middle. This CDR3 reads CASSFGMNTEAFF. CDR3 bases: TGTGCCAGCAGCTTCGGGATGAACACTGAAGCTTTCTTT.

The rearrangement links TRBV6-5 to TRBJ2-5; the match to TRBD1 covers 8 bases. CDR1 and CDR2 from the germline V gene are MNHEY and SVGAGI. The V gene end was trimmed by 6 bases and the J gene end by 4 bases; junction bases not matched to a gene: 10. The CDR3 extends over 15 amino acids. CDR3 loop: CASRGGRGRGETQYF. CDR3 nucleotide sequence: TGTGCCAGCAGGGGCGGCAGGGGGCGAGGAGAGACCCAGTACTTC.